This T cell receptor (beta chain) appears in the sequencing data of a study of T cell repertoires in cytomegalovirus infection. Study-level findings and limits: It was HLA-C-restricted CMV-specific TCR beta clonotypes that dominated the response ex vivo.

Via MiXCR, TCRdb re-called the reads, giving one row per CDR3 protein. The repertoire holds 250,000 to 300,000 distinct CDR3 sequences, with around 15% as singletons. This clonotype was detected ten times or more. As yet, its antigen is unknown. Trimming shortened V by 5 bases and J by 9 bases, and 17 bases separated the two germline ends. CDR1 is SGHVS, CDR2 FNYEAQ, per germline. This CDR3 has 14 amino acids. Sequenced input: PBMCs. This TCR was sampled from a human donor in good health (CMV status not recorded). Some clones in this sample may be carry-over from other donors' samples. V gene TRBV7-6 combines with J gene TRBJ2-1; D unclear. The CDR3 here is CASSPEPAFGEQFF. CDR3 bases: TGTGCCAGCAGCCCCGAACCCGCCTTCGGTGAGCAGTTCTTC.